The clone carrying this TCR beta chain showed up just once. Other DNA variants within this sample encode the same CDR3. This specimen belongs to a study of blood T cell repertoires in COVID-19. Across the study: The cDNA or gDNA used as material had been derived from T cells, B-cell-depleted T cells, or PBMCs.

Per the original data handling: For nucleated cells, counts were estimated from reference gene primer amplification. The table came from immunoSEQ multiplex PCR; TCRdb's copy has only in-frame clones and leaves some out. V, J and clone size are taken as reported in that table, and D and trimming were inferred from the DNA itself. The sample lists tens of thousands of clones; roughly nine tenths were seen once. Sequencing was done on a sample of peripheral blood. This TCR derives from a man aged 45-65 years with COVID-19, enrolled during active disease.

The CDR3 region is CASSRDRDNQPQHF. CDR3 coding DNA: TGTGCCAGCTCACGAGACAGGGACAATCAGCCCCAGCATTTT. V gene TRBV18 combines with J gene TRBJ1-5; 7 positions match TRBD1. This CDR3 is 14 amino acids long. V gave up 4 bases and J gave up 3 bases; unmatched junction bases: 3. CDR1 and CDR2 from the germline V gene are KGHSH and LQKENI.